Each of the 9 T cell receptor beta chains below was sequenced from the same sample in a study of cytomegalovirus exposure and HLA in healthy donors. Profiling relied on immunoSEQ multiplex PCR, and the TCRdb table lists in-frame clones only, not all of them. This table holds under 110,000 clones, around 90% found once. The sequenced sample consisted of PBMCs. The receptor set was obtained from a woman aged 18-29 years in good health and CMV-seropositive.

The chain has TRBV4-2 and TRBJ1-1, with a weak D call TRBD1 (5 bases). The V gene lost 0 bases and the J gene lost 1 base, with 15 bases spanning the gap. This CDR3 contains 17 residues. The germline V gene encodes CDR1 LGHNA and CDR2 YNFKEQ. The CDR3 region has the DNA TGTGCCAGCAGCCAAGATTGGGGGGTGTTTCGGAACACTGAAGCTTTCTTT. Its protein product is CASSQDWGVFRNTEAFF.

CDR3 nucleotide sequence: TGCGCCAGCAGCTTCGCAGGGGCCACCGGGGAGCTGTTTTTT. Translated: CASSFAGATGELFF. The V call is TRBV5-1, the J call TRBJ2-2, with D tentatively TRBD1 (6 bases). The CDR3 consists of 14 residues. The V end lost 2 bases, the J end lost 4 bases, and 9 bases lay between the germline ends. The germline V gene has CDR1 SGHRS and CDR2 YFSETQ.

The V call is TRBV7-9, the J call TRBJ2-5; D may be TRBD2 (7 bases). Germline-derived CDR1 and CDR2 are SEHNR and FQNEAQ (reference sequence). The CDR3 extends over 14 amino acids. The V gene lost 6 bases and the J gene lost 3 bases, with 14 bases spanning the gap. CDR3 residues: CASRLIGGEETQYF. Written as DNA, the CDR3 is TGTGCCAGCAGACTAATAGGGGGGGAAGAGACCCAGTACTTC.

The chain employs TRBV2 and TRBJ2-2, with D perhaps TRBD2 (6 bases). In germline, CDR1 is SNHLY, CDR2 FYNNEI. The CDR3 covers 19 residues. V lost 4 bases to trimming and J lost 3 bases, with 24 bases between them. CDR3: CASSVPSAVWRGDTGELFF. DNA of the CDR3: TGTGCCAGCAGTGTACCATCGGCTGTTTGGCGGGGAGACACCGGGGAGCTGTTTTTT. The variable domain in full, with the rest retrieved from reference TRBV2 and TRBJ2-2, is EPEVTQTPSHQVTQMGQEVILRCVPISNHLYFYWYRQILGQKVEFLVSFYNNEISEKSEIFDDQFSVERPDGSNFTLKIRSTKLEDSAMYFCASSVPSAVWRGDTGELFFGEGSRLTVL.

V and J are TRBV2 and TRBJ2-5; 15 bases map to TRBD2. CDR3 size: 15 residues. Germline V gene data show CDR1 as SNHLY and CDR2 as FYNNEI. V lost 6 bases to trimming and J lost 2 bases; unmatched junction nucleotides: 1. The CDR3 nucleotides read TGTGCCAGCAGGGGGACTAGCGGGGGGCAAGAGACCCAGTACTTC. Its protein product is CASRGTSGGQETQYF. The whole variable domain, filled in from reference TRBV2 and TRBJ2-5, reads EPEVTQTPSHQVTQMGQEVILRCVPISNHLYFYWYRQILGQKVEFLVSFYNNEISEKSEIFDDQFSVERPDGSNFTLKIRSTKLEDSAMYFCASRGTSGGQETQYFGPGTRLLVL.

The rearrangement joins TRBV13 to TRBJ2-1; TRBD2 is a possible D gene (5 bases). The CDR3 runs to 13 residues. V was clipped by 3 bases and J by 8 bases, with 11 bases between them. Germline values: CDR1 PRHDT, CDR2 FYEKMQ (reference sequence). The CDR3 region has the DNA TGTGCCAGCAGCTTGTCTAGCTTCCATGAGCAGTTCTTC. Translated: CASSLSSFHEQFF.

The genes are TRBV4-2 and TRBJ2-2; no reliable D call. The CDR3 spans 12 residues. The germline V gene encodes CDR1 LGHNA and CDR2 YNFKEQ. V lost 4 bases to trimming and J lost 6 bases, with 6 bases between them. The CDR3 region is CASSPRPGELFF. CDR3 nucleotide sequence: TGTGCCAGCAGCCCGAGGCCCGGGGAGCTGTTTTTT.

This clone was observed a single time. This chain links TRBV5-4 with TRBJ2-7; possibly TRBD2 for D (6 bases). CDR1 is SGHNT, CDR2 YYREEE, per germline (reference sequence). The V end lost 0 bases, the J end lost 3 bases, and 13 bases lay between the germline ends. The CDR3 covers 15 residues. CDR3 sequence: CASSLDAGLGYEQYF. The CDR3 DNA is TGTGCCAGCAGCTTGGATGCGGGACTGGGCTACGAGCAGTACTTC.

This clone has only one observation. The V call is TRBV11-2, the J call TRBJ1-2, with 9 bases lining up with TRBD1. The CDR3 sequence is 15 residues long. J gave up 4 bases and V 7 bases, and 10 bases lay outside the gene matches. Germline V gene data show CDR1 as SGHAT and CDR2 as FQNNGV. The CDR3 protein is CASKPGDRDGYGYTF. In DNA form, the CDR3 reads TGTGCCAGCAAACCTGGGGACAGGGACGGCTATGGCTACACCTTC. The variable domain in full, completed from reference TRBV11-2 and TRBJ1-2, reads EAGVAQSPRYKIIEKRQSVAFWCNPISGHATLYWYQQILGQGPKLLIQFQNNGVVDDSQLPKDRFSAERLKGVDSTLKIQPAKLEDSAVYLCASKPGDRDGYGYTFGSGTRLTVV.